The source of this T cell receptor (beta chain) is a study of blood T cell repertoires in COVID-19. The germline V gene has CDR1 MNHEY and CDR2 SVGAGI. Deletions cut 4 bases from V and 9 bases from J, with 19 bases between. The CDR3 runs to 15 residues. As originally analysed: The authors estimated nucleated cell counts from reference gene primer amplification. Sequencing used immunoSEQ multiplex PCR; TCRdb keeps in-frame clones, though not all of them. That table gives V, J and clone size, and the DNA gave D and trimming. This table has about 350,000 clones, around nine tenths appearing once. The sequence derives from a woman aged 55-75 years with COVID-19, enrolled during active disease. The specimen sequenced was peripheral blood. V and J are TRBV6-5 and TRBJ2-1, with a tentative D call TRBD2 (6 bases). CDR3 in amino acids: CASSSMGLGVPEQFF. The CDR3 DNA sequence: TGTGCCAGCAGTTCCATGGGACTCGGGGTCCCTGAGCAGTTCTTC.